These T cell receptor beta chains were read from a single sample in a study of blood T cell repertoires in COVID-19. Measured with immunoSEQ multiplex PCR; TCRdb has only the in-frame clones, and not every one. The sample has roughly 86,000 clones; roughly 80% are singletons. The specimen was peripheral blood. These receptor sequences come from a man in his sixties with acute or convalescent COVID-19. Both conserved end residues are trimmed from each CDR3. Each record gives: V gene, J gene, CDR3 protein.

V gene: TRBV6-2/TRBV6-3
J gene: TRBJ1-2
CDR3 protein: ASSYSGQFNGYT

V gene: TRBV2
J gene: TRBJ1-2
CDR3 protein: ASSFDRANYGYT

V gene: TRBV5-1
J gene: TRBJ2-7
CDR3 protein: ASSSVGQGEQY

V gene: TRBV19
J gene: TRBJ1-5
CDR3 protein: ASSRDRSNQPQH

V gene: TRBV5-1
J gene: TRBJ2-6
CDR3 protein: ASSFGGGGANVLT

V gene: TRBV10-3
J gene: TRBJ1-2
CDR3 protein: AITGTDTYGYT

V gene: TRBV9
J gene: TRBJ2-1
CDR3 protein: ASSVVAGAGVNEQF

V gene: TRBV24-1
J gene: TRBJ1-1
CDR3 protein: ATSDQTGIEAF

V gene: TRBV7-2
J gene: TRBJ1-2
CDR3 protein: ASSLGGGHYGYT

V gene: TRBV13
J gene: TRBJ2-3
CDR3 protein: ASSRFTGGGDTQY

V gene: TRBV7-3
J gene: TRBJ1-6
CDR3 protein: ASSLGTDNSPLH

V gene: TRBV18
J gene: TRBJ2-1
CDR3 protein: ASSPPSSGGDEQF

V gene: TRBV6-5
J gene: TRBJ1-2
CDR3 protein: ASSYQGQGLGYT

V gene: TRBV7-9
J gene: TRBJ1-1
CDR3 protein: ASSRQDMNTEAF

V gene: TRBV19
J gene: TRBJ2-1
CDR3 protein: ASSTGTGINEQF

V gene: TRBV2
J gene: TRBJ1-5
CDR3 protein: ASKLDRASNQPQH

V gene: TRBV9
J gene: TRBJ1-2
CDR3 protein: ASSPEIYYGYT

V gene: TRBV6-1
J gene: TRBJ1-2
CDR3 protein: ASREGTFLYGYT

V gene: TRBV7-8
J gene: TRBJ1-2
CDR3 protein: ASSLWPVRGTGNYGYT

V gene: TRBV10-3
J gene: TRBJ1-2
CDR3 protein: AISGQVGTGVGYT

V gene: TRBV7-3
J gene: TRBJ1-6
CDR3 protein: ASSLGTDNSPLH

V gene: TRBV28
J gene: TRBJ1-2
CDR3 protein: ASCYAGGTNYGYT

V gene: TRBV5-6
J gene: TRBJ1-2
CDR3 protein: ASSTDSGTGIGYT

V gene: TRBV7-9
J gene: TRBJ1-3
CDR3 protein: ASSPPSSGNTIY

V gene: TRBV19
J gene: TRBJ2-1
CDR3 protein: ASSTPPLSYNEQF

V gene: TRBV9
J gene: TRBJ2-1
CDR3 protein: ASSVASGAGNEQF

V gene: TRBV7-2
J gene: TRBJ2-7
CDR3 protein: ASSLEVWGSGFEQY

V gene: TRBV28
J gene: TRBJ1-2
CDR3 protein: ATPDTNYGYT

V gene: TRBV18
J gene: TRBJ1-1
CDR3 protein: ASSLQSPGRGTEAF

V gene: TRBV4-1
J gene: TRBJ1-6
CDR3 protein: ASSQGFISYLIGQNSPLH

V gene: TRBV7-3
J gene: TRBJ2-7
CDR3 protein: ASRDRYYEQY

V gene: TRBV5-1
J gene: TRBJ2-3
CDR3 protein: ASSLESGQDTQY

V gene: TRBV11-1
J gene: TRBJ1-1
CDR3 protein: ASSRRTGEGAF

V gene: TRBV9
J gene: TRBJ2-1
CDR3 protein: ASSFSGGSDNEQF

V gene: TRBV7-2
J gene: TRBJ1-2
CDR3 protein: ASSLETAGYGYT

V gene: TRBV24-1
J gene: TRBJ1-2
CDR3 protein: ATSDRNRLGYT

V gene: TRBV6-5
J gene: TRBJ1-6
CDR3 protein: ASWGESNSPLH

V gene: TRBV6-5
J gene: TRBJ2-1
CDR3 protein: ASQSISSYNEQF

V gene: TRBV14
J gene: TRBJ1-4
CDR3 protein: ASSQVEGSYEKLF

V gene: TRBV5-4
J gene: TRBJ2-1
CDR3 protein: ASSFGAGNEQF

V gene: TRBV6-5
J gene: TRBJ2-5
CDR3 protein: ASRPQGGGETQY

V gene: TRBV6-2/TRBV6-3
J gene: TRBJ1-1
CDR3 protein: ASSYTTGQVEAF

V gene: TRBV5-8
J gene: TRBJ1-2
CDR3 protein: ASSLPAAVNYGYT

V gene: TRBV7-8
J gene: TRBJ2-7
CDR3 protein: ASSTMTGERYEQY

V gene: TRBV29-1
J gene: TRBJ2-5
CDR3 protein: SVDTSGNQETQY

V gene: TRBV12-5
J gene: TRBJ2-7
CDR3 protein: ASGNGAYEQY